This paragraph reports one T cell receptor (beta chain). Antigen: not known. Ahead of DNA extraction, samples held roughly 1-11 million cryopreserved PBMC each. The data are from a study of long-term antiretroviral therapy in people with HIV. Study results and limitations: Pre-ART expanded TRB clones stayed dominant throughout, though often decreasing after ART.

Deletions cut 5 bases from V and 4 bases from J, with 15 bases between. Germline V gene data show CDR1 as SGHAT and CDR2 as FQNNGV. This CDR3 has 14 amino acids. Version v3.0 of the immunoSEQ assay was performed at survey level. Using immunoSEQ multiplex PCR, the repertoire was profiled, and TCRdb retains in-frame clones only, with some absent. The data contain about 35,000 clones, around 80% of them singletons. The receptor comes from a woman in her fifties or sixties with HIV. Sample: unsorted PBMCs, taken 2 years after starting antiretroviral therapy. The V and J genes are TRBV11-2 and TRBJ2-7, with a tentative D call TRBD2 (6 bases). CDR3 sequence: CASSPSGRGYEQYF. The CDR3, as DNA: TGTGCCAGCAGCCCTTCCGGGCGGGGTTACGAGCAGTACTTC.